Listed here are 10 T cell receptor beta chains from one sample, sequenced in a study of shared clonotypes between healthy human individuals. Produced via immunoSEQ multiplex PCR; TCRdb's table is partial and in-frame only. The profile covers about 500,000 clones, with approximately 77% appearing a single time and 12% taken by the ten largest. Sequenced: PBMCs. The receptor set was obtained from a woman aged 40 to 50 in good health. Some clones in this sample may be carry-over from other donors' samples.

Turning to this clone: A single base separates this from a much larger clone, so it may be a read error. The chain is built from TRBV30 and TRBJ2-5; 7 bases agree with TRBD2. The CDR3 is 16 residues long. CDR1 GTSNPN and CDR2 SVGIG come from the germline V gene (reference sequence). This chain's CDR3 is CAWKTVRLAAKEAQYF. In DNA form, the CDR3 reads TGTGCCTGGAAGACGGTTCGCCTAGCGGCCAAAGAGGCCCAGTACTTC.

The table lists this clone with a count of one. V gene TRBV7-3 combines with J gene TRBJ2-2, with a possible D match to TRBD2 (5 bases). Germline assignment: CDR1 SGHTA and CDR2 FQGTGA. V was cut by 5 bases and J by 5 bases, with 9 bases left in between. This CDR3 is 13 amino acids long. CDR3 protein: CASSQDWTGELFF. The DNA for the CDR3 is TGTGCCAGCAGCCAGGACTGGACCGGGGAGCTGTTTTTT.

The chain employs TRBV2 and TRBJ2-2, with 7 positions matching TRBD2. With V trimmed by 2 bases and J by 5 bases, 8 bases remained unmatched. The CDR3 extends over 16 amino acids. Germline loops: CDR1 SNHLY, CDR2 FYNNEI. The CDR3 nucleotides read TGTGCCAGCAGTGAACTAGCGGCCACCCTAACCGGGGAGCTGTTTTTT. This gives the protein CASSELAATLTGELFF. The whole variable domain, remainder taken from reference TRBV2 and TRBJ2-2, is EPEVTQTPSHQVTQMGQEVILRCVPISNHLYFYWYRQILGQKVEFLVSFYNNEISEKSEIFDDQFSVERPDGSNFTLKIRSTKLEDSAMYFCASSELAATLTGELFFGEGSRLTVL.

This clone was counted only a few times. This chain's CDR3 is CASSSGTSGSGTGELFF. DNA of the CDR3: TGTGCCAGCAGCTCCGGGACTAGCGGGAGTGGAACCGGGGAGCTGTTTTTT. The rearrangement uses TRBV13 and TRBJ2-2, with 14 nucleotides matching TRBD2. The CDR3 runs 17 residues. Germline lookup yields CDR1 PRHDT and CDR2 FYEKMQ (reference sequence). J gave up 5 bases and V 4 bases, and 6 bases lay outside the gene matches.

This chain uses TRBV7-2 with TRBJ2-7, with D maybe TRBD1 (6 bases). CDR3 size: 14 residues. Germline V CDR1 and CDR2: SGHTA, FQGNSA. The V and J ends lost 5 bases and 7 bases respectively, with 18 bases between them. The CDR3 region is CASSGQFLRGEQYF. As DNA, the CDR3 is TGTGCCAGCAGCGGACAGTTTCTAAGGGGGGAGCAGTACTTC.

This chain links TRBV6-1 with TRBJ2-3, with 12 positions matching TRBD1. Germline CDR1 is MNHNS and CDR2 is SASEGT. The CDR3 covers 19 residues. The trim removed 4 bases at V and 0 bases at J, leaving 11 bases unmatched. CDR3 DNA sequence: TGTGCCAGCAGTGGACGTGGGACAGGGGGCTGGATAAGCACAGATACGCAGTATTTT. This translates into CASSGRGTGGWISTDTQYF.

The V and J genes are TRBV27 and TRBJ1-4; 7 bases fit TRBD1. CDR3 length: 14 amino acids. The germline V gene encodes CDR1 MNHEY and CDR2 SMNVEV (reference sequence). The ends lost 0 bases at V and 8 bases at J; junction bases unmatched: 3. The chain's CDR3 is CASSLSIRGEKLFF. CDR3 coding DNA: TGTGCCAGCAGTTTATCGATCAGGGGGGAAAAACTGTTTTTT.

The J gene is TRBJ2-5, the V gene TRBV5-1; D may be TRBD1 (6 bases). Germline values: CDR1 SGHRS, CDR2 YFSETQ. Between the trimmed V and J ends, which lost 5 bases and 5 bases, there was a span of 13 bases. The CDR3 length is 13 residues. The CDR3 sequence: CASSSPGVETQYF. The CDR3 nucleotides are TGCGCCAGCAGTTCCCCAGGGGTGGAGACCCAGTACTTC.

This clone appeared a single time. V gene TRBV5-1 combines with J gene TRBJ2-1; 10 bases agree with TRBD2. Germline V gene data show CDR1 as SGHRS and CDR2 as YFSETQ. Trimming cost V 4 bases and J 0 bases; bases outside gene matches: 7. CDR3 length equals 17 residues. The CDR3 DNA reads TGCGCCAGCAGCAAGGAGGCTAGCGGGAGCTCCTACAATGAGCAGTTCTTC. This gives the protein CASSKEASGSSYNEQFF.

This clone showed up just once. The chain combines TRBV11-3 with TRBJ2-3; TRBD2 matches 9 bases. The V gene end was trimmed by 5 bases and the J gene end by 3 bases; junction bases not matched to a gene: 6. This CDR3 comprises 15 residues. Germline assignment: CDR1 SGHNT and CDR2 YENEEA. The CDR3 bases are TGTGCCAGCAGCCAACAAGGACTAGCGACAGATACGCAGTATTTT. It is translated as CASSQQGLATDTQYF.